This T cell receptor beta chain was retrieved from a study of shared clonotypes between healthy human individuals. Trimming removed 0 bases at V and 5 bases at J, with 14 bases between. The CDR3 is 16 amino acids. Germline assignment: CDR1 MGHRA and CDR2 YSYEKL. Method: immunoSEQ multiplex PCR; TCRdb's copy keeps in-frame clones and lacks some. Of about 380,000 clones in the sample, 90% to 97% are singletons; the top ten hold about 0.32%. The sequence was obtained from a man aged 30-40 years in good health. The genes are TRBV4-1 and TRBJ1-5; D gene ambiguous. Sequencing was performed on memory CD8+ T cells sorted from blood. Sample subset: CD45RO+ cells pooled with CCR7-negative TemRA cells. CDR3 residues: CASSQDRRTRDQPQHF. The CDR3 nucleotides read TGCGCCAGCAGCCAAGATCGCAGGACCCGAGATCAGCCCCAGCATTTT.